This T cell receptor beta chain was identified during a study of T cells in Graves' hyperthyroidism and ophthalmopathy. Study conclusions and caveats: Most expanded thyroid clonotypes above 0.001 recurred in blood. A 13 V-J signature model discriminated ophthalmopathy versus stable hyperthyroidism.

In this sample, this clonotype turned up a few times. Its antigen is still unknown. TCR beta CDR3 regions were amplified from RNA transcripts. First-round RT-PCR with HTBI primers amplified the TCR CDR3 region. Using its own MiXCR run on the multiplex PCR reads, TCRdb lists one record per CDR3 protein. Counted here are around 600,000 distinct CDR3 sequences, 12% to 15% occurring once; the ten biggest clones make up roughly 7.1%. Exclusions: uncontrolled infection, other autoimmune disease, pregnancy, lactation. J was trimmed by 8 bases and V by 5 bases; bases with no gene match: 5. The CDR3 has 13 residues. Germline lookup yields CDR1 DFQATT and CDR2 SNEGSKA (reference sequence).

The gene calls are TRBV20-1 and TRBJ1-4, with 10 bases lining up with TRBD1. Specimen: blood. This receptor was obtained from a woman in her late teens or twenties with Graves' ophthalmopathy. The CDR3 here is CSAPGTGEEKLFF. The DNA of the CDR3 is TGCAGTGCTCCCGGGACAGGGGAAGAAAAACTGTTTTTT.